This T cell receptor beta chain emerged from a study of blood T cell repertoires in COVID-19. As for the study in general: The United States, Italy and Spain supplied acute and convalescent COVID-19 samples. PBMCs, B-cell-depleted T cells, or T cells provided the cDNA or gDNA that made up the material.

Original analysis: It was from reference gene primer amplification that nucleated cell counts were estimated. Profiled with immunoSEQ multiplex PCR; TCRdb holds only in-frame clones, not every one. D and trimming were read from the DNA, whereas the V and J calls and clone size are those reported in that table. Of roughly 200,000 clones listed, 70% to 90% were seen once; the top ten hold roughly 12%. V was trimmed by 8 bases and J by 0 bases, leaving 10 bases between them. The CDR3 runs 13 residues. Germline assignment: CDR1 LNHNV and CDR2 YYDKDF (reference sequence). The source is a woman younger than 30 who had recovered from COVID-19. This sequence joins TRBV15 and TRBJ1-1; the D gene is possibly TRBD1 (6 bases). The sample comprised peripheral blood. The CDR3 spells CATRQAVNTEAFF. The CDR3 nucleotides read TGTGCCACCCGACAGGCCGTGAACACTGAAGCTTTCTTT.